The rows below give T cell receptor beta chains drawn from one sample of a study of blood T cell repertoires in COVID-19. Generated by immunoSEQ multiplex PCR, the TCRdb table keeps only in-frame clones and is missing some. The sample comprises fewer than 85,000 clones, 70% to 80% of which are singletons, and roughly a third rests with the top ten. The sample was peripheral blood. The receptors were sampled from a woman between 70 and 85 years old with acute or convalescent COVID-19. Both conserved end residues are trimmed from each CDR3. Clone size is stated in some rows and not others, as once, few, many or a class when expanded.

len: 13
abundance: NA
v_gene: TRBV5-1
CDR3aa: ASSQDRRSGNTIY

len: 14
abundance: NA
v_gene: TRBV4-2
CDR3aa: ASTRTGQGVEETQY

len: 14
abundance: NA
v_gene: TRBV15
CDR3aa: ATSRGQGASNSPLH

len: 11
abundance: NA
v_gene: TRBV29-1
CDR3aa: SVEEAASLEQF

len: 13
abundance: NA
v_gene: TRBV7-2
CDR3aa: ASSSSGSRSYEQY

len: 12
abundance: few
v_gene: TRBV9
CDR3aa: ASSVEQELEGYT

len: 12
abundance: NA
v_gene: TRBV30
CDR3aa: AWSVGGRGGELF

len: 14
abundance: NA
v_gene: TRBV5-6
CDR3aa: ASSPVSKGAGNTIY

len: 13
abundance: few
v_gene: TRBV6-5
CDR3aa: ASEGHHSRNQPQH

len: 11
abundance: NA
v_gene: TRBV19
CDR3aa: ASSHRGRAGYT

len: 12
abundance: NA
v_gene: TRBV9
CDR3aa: ASSVQQGNSPLH

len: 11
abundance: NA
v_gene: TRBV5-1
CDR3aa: ASTSGTGIEQY

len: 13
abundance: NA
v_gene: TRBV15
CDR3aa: ATSRDTSPEDTQY

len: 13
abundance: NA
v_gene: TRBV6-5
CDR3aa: ASSSDRVPSPTQY

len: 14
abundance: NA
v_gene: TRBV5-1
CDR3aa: ASSLPDGGVNTEAF

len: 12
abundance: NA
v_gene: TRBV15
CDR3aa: ATSRDRVYQPQH

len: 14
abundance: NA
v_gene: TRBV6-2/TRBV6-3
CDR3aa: ASSYESGGAKNIQY

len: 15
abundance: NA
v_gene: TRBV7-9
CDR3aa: ASSSTLGAGIIDEQY

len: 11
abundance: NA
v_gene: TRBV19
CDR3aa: ASRDRVTQPQH

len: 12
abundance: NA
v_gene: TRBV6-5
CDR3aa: ASSLGGTLYEQY

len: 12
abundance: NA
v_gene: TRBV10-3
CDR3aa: AISLDRANQPQH

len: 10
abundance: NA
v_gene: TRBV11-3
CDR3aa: ASSSNYNEQF

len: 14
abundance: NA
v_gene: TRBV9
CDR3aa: ASSVDSDRRSNEQF

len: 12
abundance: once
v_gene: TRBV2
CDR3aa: ASSEAGGSQPQH

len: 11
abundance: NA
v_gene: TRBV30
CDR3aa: AGTLGVDSPLH

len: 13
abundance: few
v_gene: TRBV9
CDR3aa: ASSVVSGLADEQF

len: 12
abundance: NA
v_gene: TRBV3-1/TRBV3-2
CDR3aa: ASSHTTGNTEAF

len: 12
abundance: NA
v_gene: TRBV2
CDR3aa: ASGTSGRADEQF

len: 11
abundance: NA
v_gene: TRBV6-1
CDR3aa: ASSFQGSGELF

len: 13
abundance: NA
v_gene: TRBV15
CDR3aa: ATSDTGVSGNTIY

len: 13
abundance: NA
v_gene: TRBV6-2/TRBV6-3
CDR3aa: ASSLLAGASYEQY

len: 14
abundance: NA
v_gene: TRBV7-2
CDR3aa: ASSLVTGGAHNEQF

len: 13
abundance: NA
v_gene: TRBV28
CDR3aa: ASSTSGTGREKLF

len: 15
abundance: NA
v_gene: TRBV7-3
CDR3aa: ASSLGLAGGLRETQY

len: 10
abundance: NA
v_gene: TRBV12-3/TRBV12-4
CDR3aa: ASSLGTSGKK

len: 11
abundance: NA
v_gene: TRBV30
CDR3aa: AWSVSSSYEQY

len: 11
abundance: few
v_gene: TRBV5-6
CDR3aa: ASSSVNYNEQF

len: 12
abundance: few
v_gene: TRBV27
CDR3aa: ASRGGWVNTEAF

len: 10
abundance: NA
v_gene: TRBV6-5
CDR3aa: ASSPGSTEAF

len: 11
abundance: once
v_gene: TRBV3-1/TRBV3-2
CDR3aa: ASSQVQNTEAF

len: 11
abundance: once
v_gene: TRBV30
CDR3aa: AWSVRERDTQY

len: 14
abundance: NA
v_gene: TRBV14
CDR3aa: ASSDVKGIGGDIQY

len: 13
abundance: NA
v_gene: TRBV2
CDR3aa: ASSEALRQGVTQY

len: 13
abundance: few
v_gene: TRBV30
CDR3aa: AWSVPRDNTYEQY

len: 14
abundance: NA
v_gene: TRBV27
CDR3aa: ASRRDRGLLNTEAF

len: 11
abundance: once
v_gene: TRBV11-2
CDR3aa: ASARGYQETQY

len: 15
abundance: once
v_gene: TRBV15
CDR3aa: ATSRDRSLAKSTEAF

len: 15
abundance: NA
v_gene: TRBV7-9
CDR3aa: ASTLVSGVRPPAGYT

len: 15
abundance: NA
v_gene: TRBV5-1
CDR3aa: ASSPRAGPGTNEKLF

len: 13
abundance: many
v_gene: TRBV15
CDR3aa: ATSRVSQTTYEQY

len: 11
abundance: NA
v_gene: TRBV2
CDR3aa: ASSEGGGTEAF

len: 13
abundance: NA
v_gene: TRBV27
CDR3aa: ASSPRSSGANVLT

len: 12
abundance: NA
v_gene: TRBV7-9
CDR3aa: ASSLGQGANEQY

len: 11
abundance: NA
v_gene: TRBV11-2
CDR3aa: ASSFTERGEQY

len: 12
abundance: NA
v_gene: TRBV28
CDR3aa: ASSYRQRNTEAF

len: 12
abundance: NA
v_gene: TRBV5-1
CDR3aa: ASSRDTANSPLH

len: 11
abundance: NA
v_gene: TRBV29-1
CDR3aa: SVGGLSSYEQY

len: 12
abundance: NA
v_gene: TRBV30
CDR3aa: AWMNDRDGYGYT

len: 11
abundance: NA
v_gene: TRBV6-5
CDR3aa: ASSYRFTDTQY